This is a list of T cell receptor beta chains from one sample in a study of cytomegalovirus exposure and HLA in healthy donors. The data were produced by immunoSEQ multiplex PCR, yet TCRdb's version contains in-frame clones alone and is incomplete. Found here are over 150,000 clones, 65% to 85% of them singletons; the top ten hold 2.5% to 3%. The sample was PBMCs. Receptors were obtained from a woman younger than 30 in good health and CMV-seropositive. CDR3s include the opening cysteine and the closing phenylalanine or tryptophan. The order of the fields is clone size, J gene, V gene, D gene, CDR3 protein, CDR3 DNA. A D gene is named only where the DNA matches it firmly. Size is stated for part of the rows, as once, few or many counts, or as a class when the clone is expanded.

.	TRBJ1-2	TRBV28	TRBD1	CASSLGQGFYGYTF	TGTGCCAGCAGTTTAGGACAGGGGTTCTATGGCTACACCTTC
few	TRBJ1-2	TRBV5-6	TRBD1	CASSLQGTGYTF	TGTGCCAGCAGCCTACAGGGGACAGGCTACACCTTC
.	TRBJ1-1	TRBV18	.	CASSRGESLTEAFF	TGTGCCTCCTCACGGGGGGAGAGTCTCACTGAAGCTTTCTTT
.	TRBJ2-7	TRBV5-4	.	CASSATGLAYEQYF	TGTGCCAGCAGCGCCACGGGACTTGCCTACGAGCAGTACTTC
.	TRBJ2-2	TRBV25-1	TRBD2	CASSGLAGLTGELFF	TGTGCCAGCTCAGGACTAGCGGGGCTCACCGGGGAGCTGTTTTTT
.	TRBJ2-1	TRBV10-3	TRBD1	CAIRPRGQGSYNEQFF	TGTGCCATCCGACCCCGGGGACAGGGATCCTACAATGAGCAGTTCTTC
.	TRBJ1-2	TRBV18	TRBD1	CASSPGGQTNYGYTF	TGTGCCAGCTCACCAGGGGGACAGACTAACTATGGCTACACCTTC
.	TRBJ2-3	TRBV28	.	CASNSGFTDTQYF	TGTGCCAGCAATAGCGGCTTCACAGATACGCAGTATTTT
.	TRBJ2-5	TRBV18	.	CASSPYQETQYF	TGTGCCAGCTCCCCTTACCAAGAGACCCAGTACTTC
.	TRBJ1-6	TRBV2	.	CASSFLRGTTGSPLHF	TGTGCCAGCAGCTTTCTTAGGGGCACGACAGGTTCACCCCTCCACTTT
.	TRBJ1-3	TRBV6-6	.	CASSTRAAEGNTIYF	TGTGCCAGCAGTACGAGGGCCGCCGAGGGAAACACCATATATTTT
.	TRBJ2-1	TRBV2	TRBD2	CASRGGGLARVQTNEQFF	TGTGCCAGCAGAGGGGGGGGACTAGCGAGAGTCCAAACCAATGAGCAGTTCTTC
.	TRBJ1-2	TRBV29-1	.	CSVSTELYGYTF	TGCAGCGTTTCGACAGAACTCTATGGCTACACCTTC
.	TRBJ1-1	TRBV9	.	CASCRELNTEAFF	TGTGCCAGCTGCCGGGAGCTGAACACTGAAGCTTTCTTT
.	TRBJ1-1	TRBV25-1	.	CASSAQGRLNTEAFF	TGTGCCAGCAGTGCCCAGGGAAGGCTGAACACTGAAGCTTTCTTT
.	TRBJ2-7	TRBV27	.	CARRQKNYEQYF	TGTGCCAGGAGGCAAAAAAACTACGAGCAGTACTTC
few	TRBJ2-7	TRBV4-2	TRBD1	CASSQGTGGAYEQYF	TGTGCCAGCAGCCAAGGGACAGGGGGCGCATACGAGCAGTACTTC
.	TRBJ2-7	TRBV19	TRBD1	CATRQGYYEQYF	TGTGCCACTCGACAGGGGTACTACGAGCAGTACTTC
.	TRBJ2-7	TRBV7-9	TRBD2	CASSLPSGGAAEQYF	TGTGCCAGCAGTCTTCCTAGCGGGGGGGCCGCCGAGCAGTACTTC
.	TRBJ2-1	TRBV9	.	CASSAGGSEQFF	TGTGCCAGCAGCGCCGGAGGGTCTGAGCAGTTCTTC
.	TRBJ2-2	TRBV7-9	TRBD2	CASSPPTTSGGANGELFF	TGTGCCAGCAGCCCACCGACGACTAGCGGGGGGGCGAACGGGGAGCTGTTTTTT
.	TRBJ2-1	TRBV10-3	TRBD1	CAIRGQGRDEQFF	TGTGCCATCAGAGGACAGGGCAGGGATGAGCAGTTCTTC
.	TRBJ1-2	TRBV6-1	.	CASSEEDFGGGYGYTF	TGTGCCAGCAGTGAAGAAGACTTCGGCGGGGGCTATGGCTACACCTTC
.	TRBJ2-1	TRBV14	TRBD1	CASSQDQDRYNEQFF	TGTGCCAGCAGCCAAGATCAGGACAGGTACAATGAGCAGTTCTTC
.	TRBJ2-3	TRBV5-1	TRBD2	CASSLDSGGPDTQYF	TGCGCCAGCAGCTTGGACAGCGGGGGCCCAGATACGCAGTATTTT
.	TRBJ1-2	TRBV18	.	CASSPLGESAGYTF	TGTGCCAGCTCACCGCTAGGGGAATCGGCTGGCTACACCTTC
.	TRBJ2-2	TRBV9	TRBD2	CASSVAQGLARTGELFF	TGTGCCAGCAGCGTAGCTCAAGGACTAGCGCGCACCGGGGAGCTGTTTTTT
.	TRBJ2-2	TRBV9	.	CASSVASTTGELFF	TGTGCCAGCAGCGTAGCTAGTACCACCGGGGAGCTGTTTTTT
.	TRBJ2-1	TRBV6-1	TRBD2	CASSEGLPQSSYNEQFF	TGTGCCAGCAGTGAGGGACTACCACAATCATCCTACAATGAGCAGTTCTTC
.	TRBJ2-7	TRBV2	TRBD1	CATVVRDRAYEQYF	TGTGCCACCGTTGTTCGGGACAGAGCCTACGAGCAGTACTTC
.	TRBJ2-3	TRBV9	.	CASSATRLYTDTQYF	TGTGCCAGCAGCGCCACCCGGTTATACACAGATACGCAGTATTTT
.	TRBJ1-1	TRBV5-1	.	CASSLVPGDHTEAFF	TGCGCCAGCAGCTTGGTCCCAGGGGATCACACTGAAGCTTTCTTT
few	TRBJ2-7	TRBV27	.	CASTLTGTGEQYF	TGTGCCAGCACACTCACAGGGACGGGCGAGCAGTACTTC
once	TRBJ2-2	TRBV27	TRBD1	CASSRTGPNTGELFF	TGTGCCAGCAGTCGGACAGGGCCAAACACCGGGGAGCTGTTTTTT
.	TRBJ2-3	TRBV9	.	CASSVGSSSTDTQYF	TGTGCCAGCAGCGTAGGATCTAGCTCCACAGATACGCAGTATTTT
.	TRBJ2-5	TRBV2	.	CASSAERLQETQYF	TGTGCCAGCAGTGCAGAGCGGTTACAAGAGACCCAGTACTTC
once	TRBJ2-1	TRBV6-5	TRBD2	CASSRLAELNEQFF	TGTGCCAGCAGTCGACTAGCGGAACTCAATGAGCAGTTCTTC
.	TRBJ1-2	TRBV29-1	.	CSVEGRLGSNYGYTF	TGCAGCGTTGAAGGGAGGTTGGGCAGTAACTATGGCTACACCTTC
.	TRBJ1-5	TRBV2	.	CASSADRGGNQPQHF	TGTGCCAGCAGTGCTGATAGGGGGGGGAATCAGCCCCAGCATTTT
.	TRBJ1-5	TRBV19	.	CASSTSGDPRRDQPQHF	TGTGCCAGTAGTACCTCAGGAGACCCCAGGAGGGATCAGCCCCAGCATTTT
.	TRBJ1-5	TRBV7-9	.	CASSLYGGVANQPQHF	TGTGCCAGCAGCTTATACGGAGGGGTGGCAAATCAGCCCCAGCATTTT
once	TRBJ1-5	TRBV4-2	TRBD1	CASSQVATTGGWFGNQPQHF	TGTGCCAGCAGCCAAGTGGCAACTACAGGGGGCTGGTTTGGCAATCAGCCCCAGCATTTT
.	TRBJ2-3	TRBV7-6	TRBD1	CASSHRTGEDTQYF	TGTGCCAGCAGCCATCGGACAGGGGAAGATACGCAGTATTTT
.	TRBJ1-4	TRBV18	TRBD1	CASSTTGTATTEKLFF	TGTGCCAGCTCAACCACCGGGACAGCTACCACCGAAAAACTGTTTTTT
.	TRBJ1-1	TRBV5-6	TRBD1	CASSLMDRRNTEAFF	TGTGCCAGCAGCTTAATGGACAGGAGGAACACTGAAGCTTTCTTT
.	TRBJ1-1	TRBV5-1	TRBD1	CASSSTGGNTEAFF	TGCGCCAGCAGCTCGACAGGGGGGAACACTGAAGCTTTCTTT
.	TRBJ1-5	TRBV4-1	.	CASSQVEAGHQPQHF	TGCGCCAGCAGCCAAGTGGAGGCTGGGCATCAGCCCCAGCATTTT
.	TRBJ2-5	TRBV20-1	.	CSAREGETQYF	TGCAGTGCTAGAGAGGGCGAGACCCAGTACTTC
.	TRBJ1-2	TRBV27	.	CASSKRGGYGYTF	TGTGCCAGCAGTAAACGCGGAGGATATGGCTACACCTTC
.	TRBJ2-1	TRBV5-6	TRBD1	CASLGDRGLNEQFF	TGTGCCAGCCTCGGGGACAGGGGGCTGAATGAGCAGTTCTTC
.	TRBJ1-2	TRBV7-2	.	CASSDRGNYGYTF	TGTGCCAGCAGCGATAGGGGCAACTATGGCTACACCTTC
.	TRBJ2-3	TRBV9	TRBD1	CASSITTRQGAGDTQYF	TGTGCCAGCAGCATAACCACCCGACAGGGGGCAGGAGATACGCAGTATTTT
.	TRBJ1-6	TRBV6-5	.	CASSAWSSPLHF	TGTGCCAGCAGTGCCTGGAGTTCACCCCTCCACTTT
.	TRBJ1-2	TRBV20-1	.	CSSDREGGYTF	TGCAGTTCAGACCGGGAAGGAGGCTACACCTTC
.	TRBJ2-7	TRBV6-5	.	CASSSLQAAYEQYF	TGTGCCAGCAGTTCCCTGCAGGCCGCCTACGAGCAGTACTTC
.	TRBJ1-4	TRBV4-1	TRBD1	CASSHRQGNLEKLFF	TGCGCCAGCAGCCACCGACAGGGGAACCTAGAAAAACTGTTTTTT
.	TRBJ1-1	TRBV5-1	TRBD1	CASSFRQGDTEAFF	TGCGCCAGCAGCTTCAGACAGGGCGACACTGAAGCTTTCTTT
.	TRBJ2-3	TRBV7-9	.	CASSAGTTDTQYF	TGTGCCAGCAGCGCTGGGACAACAGATACGCAGTATTTT